Following are 3 T cell receptor beta chains from one sample sequenced in a study of blood T cells in healthy people across ages. Sample-barcoded 5' priming and a J-beta primer mix drove a second PCR of about 6 to 12 cycles. Using its own MiXCR run on the 5' RACE reads, TCRdb lists one record per CDR3 protein. This sample yields fewer than 1.5 million distinct CDR3 sequences, of which 42% are seen a single time; 7.9% belongs to the top ten. The sequencing sample was made of blood. These receptors came from a woman younger than 30 in good health.

This chain uses TRBV20-1 with TRBJ1-2, with unresolved D. Germline CDR1 reads DFQATT; CDR2 reads SNEGSKA (reference sequence). The germline V and J ends were trimmed by 8 bases and 6 bases, with 4 bases remaining between them. The CDR3 covers 8 residues. This CDR3 reads CSQDGYTF. Written as DNA, the CDR3 is TGCAGTCAAGATGGCTACACCTTC.

The chain uses TRBV10-3 and TRBJ2-1, with 7 positions matching TRBD2. The J call may be faulty, since TRBJ2-7 better matches the DNA end. The germline V gene encodes CDR1 ENHRY and CDR2 SYGVKD. The CDR3 runs 15 residues. Written as DNA, the CDR3 is TGTGCCATCAGTGAGTCGGCGGGGGTATACAATGAGCAGTACTTC. This sequence encodes CAISESAGVYNEQYF.

The CDR3 is CASSQVGQFYEQYF. CDR3 DNA: TGCGCCAGCAGCCAAGTCGGGCAGTTTTACGAGCAGTACTTC. This chain connects TRBV4-1 to TRBJ2-7; D unclear. Trimming took 1 base from V and 4 from J, leaving 11 bases between them. Looked up from germline, CDR1 is MGHRA and CDR2 is YSYEKL. The CDR3 contains 14 residues.